This T cell receptor (beta chain) is from a study of blood T cell repertoires in COVID-19. Study background: Sites across the United States, Italy and Spain contributed samples from acute and convalescent COVID-19.

In germline, CDR1 is MNHEY, CDR2 SMNVEV (reference sequence). Trimming took 2 bases from V and 5 from J; bases not matched to a gene: 5. This CDR3 comprises 14 residues. Profiled with immunoSEQ multiplex PCR; TCRdb holds only in-frame clones, not every one. The table has some 450,000 clones, around nine tenths seen once; the top ten hold more than 0.7%. Enrolment of Seattle patients took place during active infection, and they were followed longitudinally. Source material: peripheral blood. The sequence was obtained from a man younger than 35 with COVID-19, enrolled during active disease. The genes are TRBV27 and TRBJ2-5, with TRBD1 matching over 7 bases. The CDR3 nucleotides read TGTGCCAGCAGTTTAAGGGGGCTAGGGGAGACCCAGTACTTC. Amino acid sequence: CASSLRGLGETQYF.